The T cell receptor (beta chain) described here comes from a study of PD-L1 blockade in urothelial cancer. Study-wide background: Each patient had 0 to 3 earlier chemotherapy regimens. Analyzed time points were 3 weeks (second dose) and 6 weeks after therapy began.

Germline CDR1 and CDR2: SGHTS and YDEGEE. The V segment lost 4 bases and the J segment 4 bases; nucleotides outside the gene matches: 8. The CDR3 totals 15 residues. Some clones are missing from TCRdb's copy, which holds only in-frame ones; the method was immunoSEQ multiplex PCR. Of 75,000 to 95,000 clones in the sample, around four fifths were seen once. Documented time point: pretreatment peripheral blood. Patients yielded 1 to 8 samples each, pretreatment and on-treatment. This chain joins TRBV5-8 and TRBJ1-1, with 9 bases aligning to TRBD1. The starting material was PBMCs, obtained around atezolizumab (anti-PD-L1) treatment. The sequence came from a man aged 35-49 years with urothelial cancer. The CDR3, as DNA: TGTGCCAGCAGCAAACAGGGGGCGCTGAGCACTGAAGCTTTCTTT. Amino acid sequence: CASSKQGALSTEAFF.